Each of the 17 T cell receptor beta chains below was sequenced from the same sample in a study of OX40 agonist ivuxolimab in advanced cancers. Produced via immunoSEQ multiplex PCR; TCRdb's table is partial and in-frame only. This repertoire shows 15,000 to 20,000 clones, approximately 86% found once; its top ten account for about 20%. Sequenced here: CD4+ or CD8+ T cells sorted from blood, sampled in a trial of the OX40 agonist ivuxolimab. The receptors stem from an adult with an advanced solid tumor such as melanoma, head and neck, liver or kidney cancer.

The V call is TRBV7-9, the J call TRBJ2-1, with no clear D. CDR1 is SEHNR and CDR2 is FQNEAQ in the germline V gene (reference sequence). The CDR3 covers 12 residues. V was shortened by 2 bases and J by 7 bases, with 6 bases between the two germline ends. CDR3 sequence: CASSLSGNEQFF. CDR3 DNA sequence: TGTGCCAGCAGCTTAAGTGGGAATGAGCAGTTCTTC.

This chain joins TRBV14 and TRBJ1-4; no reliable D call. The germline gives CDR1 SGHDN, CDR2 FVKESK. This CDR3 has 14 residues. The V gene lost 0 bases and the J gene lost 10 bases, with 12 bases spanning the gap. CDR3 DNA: TGTGCCAGCAGCCAAGAGGGGATGAATCGAAAACTGTTTTTT. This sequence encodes CASSQEGMNRKLFF. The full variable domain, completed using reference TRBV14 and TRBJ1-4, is EAGVTQFPSHSVIEKGQTVTLRCDPISGHDNLYWYRRVMGKEIKFLLHFVKESKQDESGMPNNRFLAERTGGTYSTLKVQPAELEDSGVYFCASSQEGMNRKLFFGSGTQLSVL.

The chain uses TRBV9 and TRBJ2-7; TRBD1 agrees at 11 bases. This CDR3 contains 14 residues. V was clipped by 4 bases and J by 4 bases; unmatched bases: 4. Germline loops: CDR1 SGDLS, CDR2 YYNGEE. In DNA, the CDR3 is TGTGCCAGCAGCTTAGGGACAGGGGGATACGAGCAGTACTTC. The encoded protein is CASSLGTGGYEQYF. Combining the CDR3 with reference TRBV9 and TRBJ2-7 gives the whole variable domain DSGVTQTPKHLITATGQRVTLRCSPRSGDLSVYWYQQSLDQGLQFLIQYYNGEERAKGNILERFSAQQFPDLHSELNLSSLELGDSALYFCASSLGTGGYEQYFGPGTRLTVT.

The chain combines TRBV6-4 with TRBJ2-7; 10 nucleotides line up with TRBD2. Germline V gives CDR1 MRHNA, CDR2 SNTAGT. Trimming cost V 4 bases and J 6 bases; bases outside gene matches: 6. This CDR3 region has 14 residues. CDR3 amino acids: CASSVVAGGPEQYF. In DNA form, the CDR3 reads TGTGCCAGCAGTGTGGTAGCGGGAGGACCCGAGCAGTACTTC.

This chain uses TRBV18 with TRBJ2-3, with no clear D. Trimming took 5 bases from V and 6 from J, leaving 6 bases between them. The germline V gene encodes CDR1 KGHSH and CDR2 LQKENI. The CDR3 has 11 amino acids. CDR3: CASSSVDTQYF. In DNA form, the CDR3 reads TGTGCCAGCTCATCTGTTGATACGCAGTATTTT.

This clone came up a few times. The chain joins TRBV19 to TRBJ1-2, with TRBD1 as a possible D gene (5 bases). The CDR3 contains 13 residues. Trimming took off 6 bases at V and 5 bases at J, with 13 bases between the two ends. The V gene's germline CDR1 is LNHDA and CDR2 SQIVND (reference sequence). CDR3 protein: CASSWEGTYGYTF. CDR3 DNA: TGTGCCAGTAGCTGGGAGGGGACGTATGGCTACACCTTC. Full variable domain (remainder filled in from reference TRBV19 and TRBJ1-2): DGGITQSPKYLFRKEGQNVTLSCEQNLNHDAMYWYRQDPGQGLRLIYYSQIVNDFQKGDIAEGYSVSREKKESFPLTVTSAQKNPTAFYLCASSWEGTYGYTFGSGTRLTVV.

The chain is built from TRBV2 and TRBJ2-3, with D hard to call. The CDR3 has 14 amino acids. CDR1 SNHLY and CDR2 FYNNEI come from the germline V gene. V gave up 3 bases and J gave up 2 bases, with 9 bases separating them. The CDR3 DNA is TGTGCCAGCAGTGAGAAAGGATACACAGATACGCAGTATTTT. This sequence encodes CASSEKGYTDTQYF.

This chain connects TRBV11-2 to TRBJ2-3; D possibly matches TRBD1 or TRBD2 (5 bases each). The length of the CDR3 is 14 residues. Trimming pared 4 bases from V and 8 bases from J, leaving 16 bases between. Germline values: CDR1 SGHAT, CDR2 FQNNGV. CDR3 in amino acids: CASSSPTNGGTQYF. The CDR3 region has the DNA TGTGCCAGCAGCTCACCGACTAATGGGGGTACGCAGTATTTT. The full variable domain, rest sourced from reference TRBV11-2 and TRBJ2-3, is EAGVAQSPRYKIIEKRQSVAFWCNPISGHATLYWYQQILGQGPKLLIQFQNNGVVDDSQLPKDRFSAERLKGVDSTLKIQPAKLEDSAVYLCASSSPTNGGTQYFGPGTRLTVL.

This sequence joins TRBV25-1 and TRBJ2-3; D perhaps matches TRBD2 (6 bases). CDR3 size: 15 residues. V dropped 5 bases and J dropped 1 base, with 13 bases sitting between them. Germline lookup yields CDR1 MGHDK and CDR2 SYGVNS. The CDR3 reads CASSRNPGGTDTQYF. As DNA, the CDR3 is TGTGCCAGCAGTCGAAACCCGGGAGGCACAGATACGCAGTATTTT.

CDR3 nucleotide sequence: TGTGCCAGCAGTGATTGGGGGCAAGGCGGCAATCAGCCCCAGCATTTT. Translating gives CASSDWGQGGNQPQHF. This chain connects TRBV2 to TRBJ1-5, with D perhaps TRBD1 (6 bases). Germline V lookup: CDR1 SNHLY, CDR2 FYNNEI. This CDR3 contains 16 residues. Between the trimmed V and J ends, which lost 3 bases and 2 bases, there was a span of 14 bases.

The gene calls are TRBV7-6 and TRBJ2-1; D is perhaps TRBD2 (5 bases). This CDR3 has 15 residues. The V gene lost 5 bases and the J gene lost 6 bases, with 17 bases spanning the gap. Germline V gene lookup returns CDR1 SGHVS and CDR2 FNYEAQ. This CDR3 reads CASSLGMGSTNEQFF. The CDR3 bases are TGTGCCAGCAGCCTCGGAATGGGGAGTACCAATGAGCAGTTCTTC. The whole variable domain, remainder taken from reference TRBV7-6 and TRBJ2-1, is GAGVSQSPRYKVTKRGQDVALRCDPISGHVSLYWYRQALGQGPEFLTYFNYEAQQDKSGLPNDRFSAERPEGSISTLTIQRTEQRDSAMYRCASSLGMGSTNEQFFGPGTRLTVL.

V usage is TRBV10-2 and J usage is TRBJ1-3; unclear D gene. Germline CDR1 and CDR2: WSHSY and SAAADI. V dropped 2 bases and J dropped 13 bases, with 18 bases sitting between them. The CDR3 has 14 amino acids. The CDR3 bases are TGCGCCAGCAGTGAGAACTCCCCCATGATGCCGATATATTTT. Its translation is CASSENSPMMPIYF.

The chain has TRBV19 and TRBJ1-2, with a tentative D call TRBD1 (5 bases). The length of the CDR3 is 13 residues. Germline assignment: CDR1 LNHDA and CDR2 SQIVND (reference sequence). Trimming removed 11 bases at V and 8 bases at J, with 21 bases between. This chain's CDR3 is CAGGSGTARGYTF. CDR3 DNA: TGTGCCGGGGGTTCCGGGACGGCGCGGGGCTACACCTTC.

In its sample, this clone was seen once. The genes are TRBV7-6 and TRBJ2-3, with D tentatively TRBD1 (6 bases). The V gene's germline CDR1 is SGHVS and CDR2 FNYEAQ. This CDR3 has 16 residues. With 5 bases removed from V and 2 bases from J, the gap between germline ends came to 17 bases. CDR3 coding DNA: TGTGCCAGCAGCACCTCCCTCACAGGGTTCACAGATACGCAGTATTTT. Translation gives CASSTSLTGFTDTQYF.

The CDR3 sequence is CASSPGATYEQYF. The DNA of the CDR3 is TGTGCCAGCAGTCCGGGAGCGACCTACGAGCAGTACTTC. The rearrangement uses TRBV27 and TRBJ2-7, with a possible D match to TRBD2 (6 bases). Trimming shortened V by 5 bases and J by 2 bases, and 10 bases separated the two germline ends. The CDR3 sequence is 13 residues long. CDR1 is MNHEY and CDR2 is SMNVEV in the germline V gene (reference sequence).

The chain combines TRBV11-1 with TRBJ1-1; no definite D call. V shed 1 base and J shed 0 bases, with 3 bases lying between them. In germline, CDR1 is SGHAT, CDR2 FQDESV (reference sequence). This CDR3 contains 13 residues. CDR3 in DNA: TGTGCCAGCAGCTTAGTTTTGAACACTGAAGCTTTCTTT. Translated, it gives CASSLVLNTEAFF.

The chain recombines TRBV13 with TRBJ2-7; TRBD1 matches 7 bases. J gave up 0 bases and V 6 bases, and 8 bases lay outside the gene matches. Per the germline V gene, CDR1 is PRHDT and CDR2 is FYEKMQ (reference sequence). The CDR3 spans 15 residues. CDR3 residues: CASRMTGTASYEQYF. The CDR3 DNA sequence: TGTGCCAGCAGAATGACCGGGACAGCCTCCTACGAGCAGTACTTC.